The rows below give T cell receptor beta chains drawn from one sample of a study of blood T cell repertoires in COVID-19. TCRdb keeps only in-frame clones here, not all; method: immunoSEQ multiplex PCR. Seen here are hundreds of thousands of clones, about 87% observed once, and the top ten hold around 7.8%. Sequencing was carried out using peripheral blood. The receptors shown here come from a woman in her forties or fifties who had recovered from COVID-19. CDR3s include the opening cysteine and the closing phenylalanine or tryptophan. The order of the fields is D gene, J gene, clone size, V gene, CDR3 DNA, CDR3 protein. The D gene is left open where the match is weak. Only some rows state a clone size, as once, few, many or a class for expanded clones.

d_call: -; j_call: TRBJ2-3; clone_size: -; v_call: TRBV19; cdr3_nt: TGTGCCAGTAGTATGACGGCAGGCCCCGGCGCAGATACGCAGTATTTT; cdr3_aa: CASSMTAGPGADTQYF
d_call: -; j_call: TRBJ2-5; clone_size: -; v_call: TRBV12-5; cdr3_nt: TGTGCTAGTGGTTTGGTCGGGAGTGAGACCCAGTACTTC; cdr3_aa: CASGLVGSETQYF
d_call: TRBD1; j_call: TRBJ2-7; clone_size: -; v_call: TRBV15; cdr3_nt: TGTGCCACCAGCAGAGGGGGGACAGCCTACGAGCAGTACTTC; cdr3_aa: CATSRGGTAYEQYF
d_call: TRBD1; j_call: TRBJ1-6; clone_size: -; v_call: TRBV28; cdr3_nt: TGTGCCAGCAACCGGGACAGAAATTCACCCCTCCACTTT; cdr3_aa: CASNRDRNSPLHF
d_call: TRBD2; j_call: TRBJ2-2; clone_size: -; v_call: TRBV5-1; cdr3_nt: TGCGCCAGCAGCTTGAGGCTAGCGGGAGCCGGGGAGCTGTTTTTT; cdr3_aa: CASSLRLAGAGELFF
d_call: TRBD1; j_call: TRBJ1-2; clone_size: -; v_call: TRBV25-1; cdr3_nt: TGTGCCAGCAGTGAATATGTAACCGGGACAGGGAGTTATGGCTACACCTTC; cdr3_aa: CASSEYVTGTGSYGYTF
d_call: -; j_call: TRBJ1-2; clone_size: few; v_call: TRBV19; cdr3_nt: TGTGCCAGCGCTCAAGACAGGCGGTATGGCTACACCTTC; cdr3_aa: CASAQDRRYGYTF
d_call: TRBD1; j_call: TRBJ2-2; clone_size: -; v_call: TRBV2; cdr3_nt: TGTGCCAGCAAGGACAGGAAAGCGAACACCGGGGAGCTGTTTTTT; cdr3_aa: CASKDRKANTGELFF
d_call: TRBD2; j_call: TRBJ2-7; clone_size: -; v_call: TRBV5-4; cdr3_nt: TGTGCCAGCAGCTTGGCACCAGGACTAGCGGGGTGGAGTAACTCCTACGAGCAGTACTTC; cdr3_aa: CASSLAPGLAGWSNSYEQYF
d_call: -; j_call: TRBJ2-1; clone_size: -; v_call: TRBV29-1; cdr3_nt: TGCAGCGTTAAAGCCGGGGTCTACAATGAGCAGTTCTTC; cdr3_aa: CSVKAGVYNEQFF
d_call: -; j_call: TRBJ2-2; clone_size: -; v_call: TRBV6-5; cdr3_nt: TGTGCCAGCAAACGAGTCACCGGGGAGCTGTTTTTT; cdr3_aa: CASKRVTGELFF
d_call: TRBD1; j_call: TRBJ1-2; clone_size: once; v_call: TRBV28; cdr3_nt: TGTGCCAGCAGCCCTCCCCCGGGACAGGGGCCTTACTATGGCTACACCTTC; cdr3_aa: CASSPPPGQGPYYGYTF
d_call: TRBD1; j_call: TRBJ1-2; clone_size: -; v_call: TRBV27; cdr3_nt: TGTGCCAGCAGACCACTAGGACAGGGTCCCGATTTGAACTATGGCTACACCTTC; cdr3_aa: CASRPLGQGPDLNYGYTF
d_call: TRBD1; j_call: TRBJ2-3; clone_size: -; v_call: TRBV7-6; cdr3_nt: TGTGCCAGCAGCTCGAGGGGACAGGGGTTCGGGTCGGACCCCACAGATACGCAGTATTTT; cdr3_aa: CASSSRGQGFGSDPTDTQYF
d_call: TRBD1; j_call: TRBJ1-3; clone_size: -; v_call: TRBV3-1/TRBV3-2; cdr3_nt: TGTGCCAGCAGCCAAGGTATGCGGGACAGGGCCGACACCATATATTTT; cdr3_aa: CASSQGMRDRADTIYF
d_call: -; j_call: TRBJ1-1; clone_size: few; v_call: TRBV6-1; cdr3_nt: TGTGCCAGCAGTGAACCGGGAATGAACACTGAAGCTTTCTTT; cdr3_aa: CASSEPGMNTEAFF
d_call: TRBD2; j_call: TRBJ2-5; clone_size: -; v_call: TRBV28; cdr3_nt: TGTGCCAGCAGTTTAAGCGGGGGACTAGCGGGAGGAGAGACCCAGTACTTC; cdr3_aa: CASSLSGGLAGGETQYF
d_call: -; j_call: TRBJ2-6; clone_size: -; v_call: TRBV7-9; cdr3_nt: TGTGCCAGCAGTAAACTATCTGGGGCCAACGTCCTGACTTTC; cdr3_aa: CASSKLSGANVLTF
d_call: TRBD1; j_call: TRBJ1-1; clone_size: -; v_call: TRBV4-2; cdr3_nt: TGTGCCAGCAGCCCCCGGGACAGGGAATTGAACACTGAAGCTTTCTTT; cdr3_aa: CASSPRDRELNTEAFF
d_call: -; j_call: TRBJ2-2; clone_size: -; v_call: TRBV6-1; cdr3_nt: TGTGCCAGCAGTGAAGGACAACCCTCCACCGGGGAGCTGTTTTTT; cdr3_aa: CASSEGQPSTGELFF
d_call: TRBD2; j_call: TRBJ2-3; clone_size: -; v_call: TRBV7-8; cdr3_nt: TGTGCCAGCAGCTTGGGACTAGCGGACACAGATACGCAGTATTTT; cdr3_aa: CASSLGLADTDTQYF
d_call: -; j_call: TRBJ2-1; clone_size: few; v_call: TRBV11-3; cdr3_nt: TGTGCCAGCAGCGCGACCCCGGGAGTAGCGGCCGTTGAGCAGTTCTTC; cdr3_aa: CASSATPGVAAVEQFF
d_call: -; j_call: TRBJ2-3; clone_size: -; v_call: TRBV7-3; cdr3_nt: TGTGCCAGCAGCCCCGGACTATCGGGCCATACGCAGTATTTT; cdr3_aa: CASSPGLSGHTQYF
d_call: -; j_call: TRBJ1-1; clone_size: -; v_call: TRBV28; cdr3_nt: TGTGCCAGCAGTTCGGGGATTCGGAACACTGAAGCTTTCTTT; cdr3_aa: CASSSGIRNTEAFF
d_call: -; j_call: TRBJ2-3; clone_size: -; v_call: TRBV3-1/TRBV3-2; cdr3_nt: TGTGCCAGCAGCCAACCAGGGGTGGGCGATACGCAGTATTTT; cdr3_aa: CASSQPGVGDTQYF
d_call: TRBD2; j_call: TRBJ2-5; clone_size: -; v_call: TRBV9; cdr3_nt: TGTGCCAGCAGCGTAGGCGCCCCGGGACTAGTTACTAAGGAGACCCAGTACTTC; cdr3_aa: CASSVGAPGLVTKETQYF
d_call: -; j_call: TRBJ2-3; clone_size: -; v_call: TRBV5-1; cdr3_nt: TGCGCCAGCAGCTCTTACTACCGCACAGATACGCAGTATTTT; cdr3_aa: CASSSYYRTDTQYF
d_call: TRBD1; j_call: TRBJ2-5; clone_size: -; v_call: TRBV19; cdr3_nt: TGTGCCAGTGGACGGGCGACAGGGCAAGAGACCCAGTACTTC; cdr3_aa: CASGRATGQETQYF
d_call: TRBD1; j_call: TRBJ2-1; clone_size: -; v_call: TRBV11-3; cdr3_nt: TGTGCCAGCAGCTACGGGACAGGGTCAAATGAGCAGTTCTTC; cdr3_aa: CASSYGTGSNEQFF
d_call: TRBD1; j_call: TRBJ1-4; clone_size: -; v_call: TRBV4-2; cdr3_nt: TGTGCCAGCAGCCAAGTAGGGGGCGATGAAAAACTGTTTTTT; cdr3_aa: CASSQVGGDEKLFF
d_call: TRBD2; j_call: TRBJ2-3; clone_size: few; v_call: TRBV30; cdr3_nt: TGTGCCTGGAGGCGGGAGTTACGCACAGATACGCAGTATTTT; cdr3_aa: CAWRRELRTDTQYF
d_call: TRBD1; j_call: TRBJ2-5; clone_size: -; v_call: TRBV7-7; cdr3_nt: TGTGCTAGCAGCCGGCAGGGGGTGTCTACTGAGACCCAGTACTTC; cdr3_aa: CASSRQGVSTETQYF
d_call: -; j_call: TRBJ1-5; clone_size: -; v_call: TRBV20-1; cdr3_nt: TGCAGTGCTAGATCAGGGCAGCCCCAGCATTTT; cdr3_aa: CSARSGQPQHF
d_call: -; j_call: TRBJ2-1; clone_size: -; v_call: TRBV12-5; cdr3_nt: TGTGCTAGTGGTTTGGCTGCGGGGCGTGAGCAGTTCTTC; cdr3_aa: CASGLAAGREQFF
d_call: -; j_call: TRBJ1-1; clone_size: -; v_call: TRBV19; cdr3_nt: TGTGCCAGTAGTCGGTATATGAACACTGAAGCTTTCTTT; cdr3_aa: CASSRYMNTEAFF
d_call: -; j_call: TRBJ2-3; clone_size: -; v_call: TRBV2; cdr3_nt: TGTGCCAGCACTGAGGGCGGGGCTCGACCAGATACGCAGTATTTT; cdr3_aa: CASTEGGARPDTQYF
d_call: -; j_call: TRBJ2-7; clone_size: -; v_call: TRBV28; cdr3_nt: TGTGCCAGCAGGTCGACCATTAGCCCACTCGAGCAGTACTTC; cdr3_aa: CASRSTISPLEQYF
d_call: TRBD1; j_call: TRBJ1-4; clone_size: -; v_call: TRBV29-1; cdr3_nt: TGCAGCGCTCGCTCCGGGACAGGGGTAGAAAAACTGTTTTTT; cdr3_aa: CSARSGTGVEKLFF
d_call: -; j_call: TRBJ2-5; clone_size: -; v_call: TRBV3-1/TRBV3-2; cdr3_nt: TGTGCCAGCAGAGTCAGTCCTCAAGAGACCCAGTACTTC; cdr3_aa: CASRVSPQETQYF
d_call: -; j_call: TRBJ2-6; clone_size: -; v_call: TRBV4-3; cdr3_nt: TGCGCCAGCAGCCAAGATAGGACAGTGGGGATCGGTAGGGCCAACGTCCTGACTTTC; cdr3_aa: CASSQDRTVGIGRANVLTF
d_call: TRBD1; j_call: TRBJ2-3; clone_size: -; v_call: TRBV27; cdr3_nt: TGTGCCAGCAGTTTATGGTCAGGGGGTTCTCGAGATACGCAGTATTTT; cdr3_aa: CASSLWSGGSRDTQYF
d_call: TRBD1; j_call: TRBJ1-4; clone_size: -; v_call: TRBV18; cdr3_nt: TGTGCCAGCTCACCACGACAGGGGGCCAGGGTTAATGAAAAACTGTTTTTT; cdr3_aa: CASSPRQGARVNEKLFF
d_call: -; j_call: TRBJ1-2; clone_size: -; v_call: TRBV2; cdr3_nt: TGTGCCAGCAGAAAGGGGGAGGGGGTATTGGGTGGCTACACCTTC; cdr3_aa: CASRKGEGVLGGYTF
d_call: TRBD1; j_call: TRBJ1-6; clone_size: -; v_call: TRBV30; cdr3_nt: TGTGCCTGGAACCCGGACAGGAGCTCCTATAATTCACCCCTCCACTTT; cdr3_aa: CAWNPDRSSYNSPLHF
d_call: TRBD1; j_call: TRBJ2-6; clone_size: once; v_call: TRBV27; cdr3_nt: TGTGCCAGCAGTCAGGGACAGGGGTCCTCTGGGGCCAACGTCCTGACTTTC; cdr3_aa: CASSQGQGSSGANVLTF
d_call: TRBD2; j_call: TRBJ2-1; clone_size: once; v_call: TRBV19; cdr3_nt: TGTGCCAGTAGTATCTTGGCGGGAGACTTAAATGAGCAGTTCTTC; cdr3_aa: CASSILAGDLNEQFF
d_call: -; j_call: TRBJ2-7; clone_size: -; v_call: TRBV9; cdr3_nt: TGTGCCAAGGCTGGGAGGACCTACGAGCAGTACTTC; cdr3_aa: CAKAGRTYEQYF
d_call: -; j_call: TRBJ2-1; clone_size: -; v_call: TRBV6-2/TRBV6-3; cdr3_nt: TGTGCCAGCAGTTACTCAACCCAGTACAATGAGCAGTTCTTC; cdr3_aa: CASSYSTQYNEQFF
d_call: -; j_call: TRBJ1-1; clone_size: -; v_call: TRBV11-2; cdr3_nt: TGTGCCAGCAGCCTTTATACTGAAGCTTTCTTT; cdr3_aa: CASSLYTEAFF
d_call: -; j_call: TRBJ2-3; clone_size: -; v_call: TRBV3-1/TRBV3-2; cdr3_nt: TGTGCCAGCAGCCCGGGGGGCGGCGATACGCAGTATTTT; cdr3_aa: CASSPGGGDTQYF
d_call: TRBD1; j_call: TRBJ1-1; clone_size: -; v_call: TRBV4-2; cdr3_nt: TGTGCCAGCAGCCGAGGGGGACAGACAAACACTGAAGCTTTCTTT; cdr3_aa: CASSRGGQTNTEAFF
d_call: TRBD1; j_call: TRBJ2-7; clone_size: -; v_call: TRBV6-5; cdr3_nt: TGTGCCAGCAGTTACTCGATTCGGGACAGCTACGAGCAGTACTTC; cdr3_aa: CASSYSIRDSYEQYF
d_call: -; j_call: TRBJ2-7; clone_size: once; v_call: TRBV5-6; cdr3_nt: TGTGCCAGCAGCCGGCGGGTGACCTACGAGCAGTACTTC; cdr3_aa: CASSRRVTYEQYF
d_call: TRBD2; j_call: TRBJ2-3; clone_size: -; v_call: TRBV19; cdr3_nt: TGTGCCAGTCAGGGGGGTAGCGGGAGAGGATCAGATACGCAGTATTTT; cdr3_aa: CASQGGSGRGSDTQYF
d_call: TRBD2; j_call: TRBJ2-1; clone_size: -; v_call: TRBV9; cdr3_nt: TGTGCCAGCAGCGGACGACTAGCGGGGAGGAAGGCCGACTCCTACAATGAGCAGTTCTTC; cdr3_aa: CASSGRLAGRKADSYNEQFF
d_call: -; j_call: TRBJ2-3; clone_size: -; v_call: TRBV2; cdr3_nt: TGTGCCGGCAGACTTATGGCGGCCAGCACAGATACGCAGTATTTT; cdr3_aa: CAGRLMAASTDTQYF
d_call: -; j_call: TRBJ1-5; clone_size: few; v_call: TRBV6-2/TRBV6-3; cdr3_nt: TGTGCCAGCAGTTACTCGTCAGGAGGGTTTCTTAGCAATCAGCCCCAGCATTTT; cdr3_aa: CASSYSSGGFLSNQPQHF
d_call: TRBD1; j_call: TRBJ1-2; clone_size: -; v_call: TRBV19; cdr3_nt: TGTGCCGGCCACAGGGGAGAAAGGGATGGCTACACCTTC; cdr3_aa: CAGHRGERDGYTF